The next 5 T cell receptor beta chains were all read from a single sample in a study of OX40 agonist ivuxolimab in advanced cancers. Assay used: immunoSEQ multiplex PCR; TCRdb lists only in-frame clones, some missing. The table shows 50,000 to 70,000 clones, with 75% to 90% occurring only once. Material: CD4+ or CD8+ T cells sorted from blood, obtained in a trial of the OX40 agonist ivuxolimab. Receptors were obtained from an adult with an advanced solid tumor such as melanoma, head and neck, liver or kidney cancer.

The J gene is TRBJ2-1, the V gene TRBV11-2; the D gene is possibly TRBD1 (6 bases). The CDR3 length is 14 residues. The V end lost 7 bases, the J end lost 4 bases, and 14 bases lay between the germline ends. Germline CDR1 is SGHAT and CDR2 is FQNNGV. The CDR3 sequence: CASTPGVGYNEQFF. Written as DNA, the CDR3 is TGTGCCAGCACCCCAGGGGTGGGTTACAATGAGCAGTTCTTC.

The chain is built from TRBV28 and TRBJ1-1; 8 positions match TRBD1. The trim removed 7 bases at V and 4 bases at J, leaving 14 bases unmatched. The CDR3 is 16 amino acids. Germline values: CDR1 MDHEN, CDR2 SYDVKM. The CDR3 sequence: CASKFRQGAPSTEAFF. The CDR3 region has the DNA TGTGCCAGCAAGTTCCGGCAGGGGGCGCCTAGCACTGAAGCTTTCTTT.

The rearrangement joins TRBV7-9 to TRBJ2-5, with 11 bases identical to TRBD2. Trimming removed 5 bases from V and 3 bases from J; junction bases left unmatched: 8. Germline V CDR1 and CDR2: SEHNR, FQNEAQ (reference sequence). The CDR3 is 16 amino acids. CDR3: CASSHPSSGGKETQYF. The CDR3 nucleotides read TGTGCCAGCAGCCACCCCTCTAGCGGGGGGAAAGAGACCCAGTACTTC. Filled out from reference TRBV7-9 and TRBJ2-5, the complete variable domain reads DTGVSQNPRHKITKRGQNVTFRCDPISEHNRLYWYRQTLGQGPEFLTYFQNEAQLEKSRLLSDRFSAERPKGSFSTLEIQRTEQGDSAMYLCASSHPSSGGKETQYFGPGTRLLVL.

The chain combines TRBV5-1 with TRBJ1-5; 7 bases fit TRBD1. Germline assignment: CDR1 SGHRS and CDR2 YFSETQ. The length of the CDR3 is 15 residues. The junction had 6 bases not matched to a gene; V was cut back by 3 bases and J by 3 bases. CDR3 bases: TGCGCCAGCAGCTCAACAGGGGCCTCCAATCAGCCCCAGCATTTT. It codes for CASSSTGASNQPQHF.

V and J are TRBV6-1 and TRBJ2-3; TRBD2 agrees at 9 bases. Germline V gene data show CDR1 as MNHNS and CDR2 as SASEGT. The CDR3 is 15 residues long. Germline trimming cut 1 base from V and 4 bases from J; bases unmatched to any gene: 3. The CDR3 bases are TGTGCCAGCAGTGAAGTGGGACTAGCCCCAGATACGCAGTATTTT. It yields the protein CASSEVGLAPDTQYF.